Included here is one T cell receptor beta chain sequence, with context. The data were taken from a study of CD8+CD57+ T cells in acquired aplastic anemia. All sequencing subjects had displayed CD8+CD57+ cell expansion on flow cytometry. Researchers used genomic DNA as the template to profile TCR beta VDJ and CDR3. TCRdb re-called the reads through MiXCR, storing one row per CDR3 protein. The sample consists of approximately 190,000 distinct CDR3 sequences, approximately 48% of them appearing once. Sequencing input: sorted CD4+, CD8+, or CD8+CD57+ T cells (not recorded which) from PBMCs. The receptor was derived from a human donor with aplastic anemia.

CDR3 DNA: TGTGCCAGCAGTTTACCGGGACAGGATACGCAGTATTTT. It translates to CASSLPGQDTQYF. The chain carries TRBV12-3 or TRBV12-4 and TRBJ2-3, with 7 bases matching TRBD1. The V and J ends lost 2 bases and 6 bases, in that order; junction bases with no gene match: 2. The CDR3 runs 13 residues.